This T cell receptor (beta chain) stems from a study of shared clonotypes between healthy human individuals (dated by TCRdb to the early 2020s). For the study in its entirety: The cohort comprised a couple of women and a few men aged 18 to 49 years. For each donor, CD4 naive and CD4 memory were each given three plates, CD8 naive was given two plates, and CD8 memory was given one plate. To estimate repertoire size and how much clonotype sharing occurs between individuals, the study deeply sequenced the blood TCR repertoires of several healthy adults. To increase sequencing depth and limit assay-specific biases, different laboratories used diverse techniques to prepare libraries and sequence TCR repertoires. Each donor's leukapheresis produced roughly between roughly 0.85 and 9.5 billion PBMCs.

With regard to this clone: The clone's antigen remains unknown. One base away there is no much larger clone; base qualities are not given.

Based on the germline V gene, the CDR1 and CDR2 sequences are LGHNA and YNFKEQ. V is shortened by 1 base, J by 4 bases, and the region joining them spans 7 bases. From cysteine to phenylalanine, the CDR3 is 14 amino acids long. Solely the CDR3 DNA is kept, with 42 bases framed from the first base. Donors were healthy HIV-negative adults with no recently reported acute infections or vaccinations. Every donor was a Caucasian adult residing in Nashville, Tennessee, USA. CD8 memory samples were composed of magnetically selected CD45RO+ cells combined with CCR7-negative CD45RA+ effector memory (TemRA) cells. After blood collection by leukapheresis, PBMCs were isolated using Ficoll-Histopaque density gradient centrifugation and then cryopreserved in the vapor phase of liquid nitrogen. Analytical flow cytometry was used to check the purity and quantity of each magnetically sorted T cell population. From each sorted fraction, genomic DNA was isolated and quantified by UV absorbance on a Nanodrop 2000c.

What the work shows at the level of the full study, not this receptor alone: Compared with non-shared clonotypes, clonotypes shared by all four sorted-subset donors had higher generation probabilities. Sampling was restricted to blood, and TCR repertoires in tissues likely differ from the TCR repertoires found in blood. Rarefaction of sorted-subset datasets indicated incomplete sequencing despite the large sequencing depth. Pairwise subsampling led to the expectation that sequencing depth would affect the degree of clonotype sharing among donors. The small number of donors limited the genetic and exposure-history diversity represented. When a handful of donors were compared, the shared fraction of clonotypes was about 5% for naive CD4, 3% to 4% for naive CD8, more than 2% for memory CD4, and 0.4% for memory CD8. Naive subsets generally had larger estimated clonotype richness than memory subsets.

Using the deep immunoSEQ assay, TCR CDR3 regions were amplified from genomic DNA by multiplex PCR. Genomic DNA extracted from each cell subset was distributed evenly over all wells of several immunoSEQ 96-well plates, and each plate served as one replicate. For sorted subsets, around 200 ng genomic DNA, equal to tens of thousands of T cell genomes, was loaded into each replicate PCR. Purified libraries were quantified with a Qubit 3.0 fluorometer, sized on a Bioanalyzer 2100, and re-quantified with the KAPA Library Quantification kit. A separate single-read 150-cycle Illumina NextSeq 550 flow cell was used to sequence each immunoSEQ 96-well plate. Concerning the study's data processing: Because the immunoSEQ output included only junctional sequences and no quality scores, the filtering could not be the same as the filtering used for full-length reads. Sequences were annotated with PyIR, a Python wrapper for IgBLAST v1.9, using IMGT germline references to assign V/J genes and CDR3. Reads were removed for weak V/J assignments (E-value above 1e-6), missing CDR3, stop codons, out-of-frame junctions, or ambiguous translated residues. V3J clonotypes were defined by identical inferred V gene, J gene, and CDR3 amino acid sequence. To compute the percentage overlap between repertoires, the number of shared unique clonotypes was divided by the size of the smaller repertoire. Repertoire richness was assessed with RTK rarefaction, the Chao1 estimator, and Recon v2.1 estimates of unobserved clonotypes. Generation probabilities for all TCRbeta clonotypes obtained by the gDNA method from a handful of donors were computed using OLGA. This immuneACCESS table, as held by TCRdb, lists in-frame sequences with V and J called but not all clones. Of the missing ones, under half trace to an unresolved V gene in checked studies; the others have no known cause. V, J and clone size were drawn from that table, and D and trimming were deduced from the DNA. For this sample there are about 380,000 clones; about 96% appear just once. The ten largest make up about 0.32% of the sample.

The chain joins TRBV4-2 to TRBJ2-2, with the D gene uncertain. The sequenced sample was memory CD8+ T cells sorted from blood. The intended sense of this specimen's cell subset or site label: CD45RO+ cells pooled with CCR7-negative TemRA cells. The clonotype comes from a man aged 25-45 years in good health. CDR3 region: CASSQVLSTGELFF. The DNA sequence is TGTGCCAGCAGCCAAGTTCTCTCCACCGGGGAGCTGTTTTTT.